Following are 29 T cell receptor beta chains from one sample sequenced in a study of T-cell reconstitution after alpha-beta-depleted transplantation in children. The TCRbeta library was prepared with unique molecular identifiers. TCRdb used MiXCR to reprocess the PCR reads, holding one entry per CDR3 protein. Of around 530,000 distinct CDR3 sequences listed, over 25% are singletons. The specimen comprised PBMCs from the stem cell graft donor, sampled from the stem cell graft. The receptors stem from a human donor who donated a stem cell graft to a child with aplastic anemia.

The rearrangement joins TRBV20-1 to TRBJ1-3; D is uncertain. The germline CDR1 and CDR2 sequences are DFQATT and SNEGSKA (reference sequence). This CDR3 is built from 12 residues. V lost 5 bases to trimming and J lost 4 bases, with 9 bases between them. CDR3 DNA sequence: TGCAGTGCTGCGGGCGTCGGAAACACCATATATTTT. This sequence encodes CSAAGVGNTIYF.

The genes are TRBV10-3 and TRBJ1-5; D is perhaps TRBD1 (5 bases). This CDR3 is built from 14 residues. Per the germline V gene, CDR1 is ENHRY and CDR2 is SYGVKD. V dropped 4 bases and J dropped 7 bases, with 14 bases sitting between them. The chain's CDR3 is CAISGGKGGQPQHF. For the CDR3, the DNA is TGTGCCATCAGTGGGGGGAAGGGTGGACAGCCCCAGCATTTT.

The chain couples TRBV9 to TRBJ1-1; perhaps TRBD1 as D (6 bases). The CDR3 runs 12 residues. Germline V CDR1 and CDR2: SGDLS, YYNGEE. V dropped 2 bases and J dropped 8 bases, with 10 bases sitting between them. In DNA, the CDR3 is TGTGCCAGCAGCGTGTCCACAGGGGAAGCTTTCTTT. Translation gives CASSVSTGEAFF.

This clonotype was seen more than once but under ten times. The chain is built from TRBV7-3 and TRBJ2-1; 7 nucleotides line up with TRBD2. This CDR3 is 15 amino acids long. The J segment lost 3 bases and the V segment lost 5 bases, leaving 7 bases of the junction unmatched. The germline gives CDR1 SGHTA, CDR2 FQGTGA. The CDR3 here is CASSGTTSVYNEQFF. CDR3 coding DNA: TGTGCCAGCAGCGGAACTACTAGCGTCTACAATGAGCAGTTCTTC.

The V and J genes are TRBV6-2 or TRBV6-3 and TRBJ2-1; 8 positions agree with TRBD1. Germline V gene data show CDR1 as MNHEY and CDR2 as SVGEGT. V was clipped by 3 bases and J by 10 bases; unmatched bases: 8. The CDR3 runs 14 residues. The CDR3 loop is CASSYSGQGREQFF. DNA for the CDR3: TGTGCCAGCAGTTATTCTGGACAGGGAAGGGAGCAGTTCTTC.

This rearrangement joins TRBV7-9 to TRBJ2-7; 7 bases fit TRBD1. The CDR3 has 16 amino acids. The junction had 9 bases not matched to a gene; V was cut back by 4 bases and J by 0 bases. Germline CDR1 reads SEHNR; CDR2 reads FQNEAQ (reference sequence). The CDR3 loop is CASSSTTQGSSYEQYF. The CDR3 DNA reads as TGTGCCAGCAGCTCAACGACACAGGGGAGCTCCTACGAGCAGTACTTC.

The chain joins TRBV12-3 or TRBV12-4 to TRBJ2-1; no clear D. This CDR3 has 13 residues. V shed 5 bases and J shed 8 bases, with 13 bases lying between them. CDR3 DNA: TGTGCCAGCAGTCCGACTGCCCCCCATGAGCAGTTCTTC. Protein sequence: CASSPTAPHEQFF.

This sequence joins TRBV6-4 and TRBJ2-3, with 12 bases that match TRBD1. Germline V gene lookup returns CDR1 MRHNA and CDR2 SNTAGT. The CDR3 covers 15 residues. The ends lost 4 bases at V and 4 bases at J; junction bases unmatched: 3. The CDR3 is CASSAGTGGPDTQYF. CDR3 sequence (DNA): TGTGCCAGCAGTGCCGGGACAGGGGGCCCAGATACGCAGTATTTT.

The chain joins TRBV20-1 to TRBJ2-3; 9 bases fit TRBD2. CDR3 size: 15 residues. Per the germline V gene, CDR1 is DFQATT and CDR2 is SNEGSKA (reference sequence). CDR3 DNA: TGCAGGGGCAAGCCTAGCGGGAAGAGGGCAGATACGCAGTATTTT. Its translation is CRGKPSGKRADTQYF.

The gene calls are TRBV29-1 and TRBJ2-5, with 8 bases that match TRBD2. Per germline, CDR1 SQVTM and CDR2 ANQGSEA. The J segment lost 4 bases and the V segment lost 6 bases, leaving 19 bases of the junction unmatched. This CDR3 spans 17 amino acids. The CDR3 bases are TGCAGCGTCGGCCGGAAAGGATCTAGCGGGTCGGGAGAGACCCAGTACTTC. Its translation: CSVGRKGSSGSGETQYF.

This clonotype was seen only a few times. The CDR3 region has the DNA TGCAGTGCTAGATATGAGTCGGGGCTGGCCAGGGATACGCAGTATTTT. Protein: CSARYESGLARDTQYF. This rearrangement joins TRBV20-1 to TRBJ2-3; possibly TRBD1 or TRBD2 for D (5 bases each). Looked up from germline, CDR1 is DFQATT and CDR2 is SNEGSKA (reference sequence). Trimming took 2 bases from V and 6 from J, leaving 21 bases between them. The length of the CDR3 is 16 residues.

This clonotype was observed a handful of times. The chain employs TRBV7-9 and TRBJ2-2, with D unclear. V was shortened by 5 bases and J by 4 bases, with 5 bases between the two germline ends. The germline CDR1 and CDR2 sequences are SEHNR and FQNEAQ (reference sequence). The CDR3 covers 12 residues. CDR3 region: CASSASTGELFF. The CDR3 nucleotides read TGTGCCAGCAGCGCTTCCACCGGGGAGCTGTTTTTT.

This clonotype was recorded a few times. The gene calls are TRBV5-1 and TRBJ2-7; the match to TRBD1 covers 9 bases. CDR3 size: 15 residues. Unmatched junction bases numbered 10, after V lost 4 bases and J lost 5 bases. CDR1 SGHRS and CDR2 YFSETQ come from the germline V gene. CDR3 in amino acids: CASSPTGQGKNEQYV. Written as DNA, the CDR3 is TGCGCCAGCAGCCCTACGGGACAGGGTAAGAACGAGCAGTACGTC.

The chain joins TRBV6-2 or TRBV6-3 to TRBJ2-1; D may correspond to TRBD1 or TRBD2 (5 bases each). The germline gives CDR1 MNHEY, CDR2 SVGEGT. Trimming took off 7 bases at V and 0 bases at J, with 10 bases between the two ends. The CDR3 has 14 amino acids. CDR3 bases: TGTGCCAGCATACGGGGCTTCTCCTACAATGAGCAGTTCTTC. The encoded protein is CASIRGFSYNEQFF.

The rearrangement links TRBV6-1 to TRBJ1-5, with a possible D match to TRBD1 (5 bases). V lost 0 bases to trimming and J lost 11 bases, with 20 bases between them. Germline CDR1 is MNHNS and CDR2 is SASEGT. The CDR3 is made up of 16 amino acids. CDR3 protein: CASSEAGTEGYRAQHF. CDR3 sequence (DNA): TGTGCCAGCAGTGAAGCGGGGACGGAGGGCTATCGGGCCCAGCATTTT.

This chain links TRBV19 with TRBJ1-2; no reliable D call. The V and J ends lost 3 bases and 9 bases respectively, with 11 bases between them. Per germline, CDR1 LNHDA and CDR2 SQIVND (reference sequence). This CDR3 has 12 residues. The CDR3 here is CASSIWFESYTF. DNA for the CDR3: TGTGCCAGTAGTATTTGGTTCGAAAGCTACACCTTC.

CDR3 amino acids: CASSSWTSGNNEQFF. The CDR3 nucleotides are TGCGCCAGCAGTTCATGGACTAGCGGGAACAATGAGCAGTTCTTC. The chain has TRBV5-1 and TRBJ2-1; TRBD2 matches at 12 bases. V shed 5 bases and J 5 bases; nucleotides not matched to a gene: 5. The CDR3 is 15 residues long. Per the germline V gene, CDR1 is SGHRS and CDR2 is YFSETQ.

This clonotype was seen more than once but under ten times. This chain joins TRBV19 and TRBJ2-1; TRBD2 aligns across 8 bases. The CDR3 length is 11 residues. Germline V gene lookup returns CDR1 LNHDA and CDR2 SQIVND (reference sequence). The V and J ends lost 10 bases and 9 bases, in that order; junction bases with no gene match: 5. This chain's CDR3 is CATRTSGEQFF. The CDR3 nucleotides read TGTGCCACTCGCACTAGCGGTGAGCAGTTCTTC.

This clonotype was seen a few times. V and J are TRBV5-1 and TRBJ2-5; weak D call: TRBD1 (5 bases). Between the trimmed V and J ends, which lost 4 bases and 5 bases, there was a span of 12 bases. Germline assignment: CDR1 SGHRS and CDR2 YFSETQ. The CDR3 is 13 amino acids. As DNA, the CDR3 is TGCGCCAGCAGCGGGGCCGGTGAGGAGACCCAGTACTTC. Translated, it gives CASSGAGEETQYF.

The gene calls are TRBV3-1 and TRBJ2-1; TRBD2 aligns across 7 bases. The J segment lost 0 bases and the V segment lost 4 bases, leaving 6 bases of the junction unmatched. The CDR3 extends over 16 amino acids. Germline V gene sequence: CDR1 LGHDT, CDR2 YNNKEL (reference sequence). The CDR3 protein is CASSLGGIDSYNEQFF. CDR3 nucleotide sequence: TGTGCCAGCAGCCTCGGGGGGATTGACTCCTACAATGAGCAGTTCTTC.

The gene calls are TRBV6-5 and TRBJ2-1, with 7 bases fitting TRBD1. V lost 0 bases and J lost 7; bases outside the gene matches: 6. The CDR3 contains 15 residues. Germline V CDR1 and CDR2: MNHEY, SVGAGI. This chain's CDR3 is CASSYSRGRLNEQFF. The CDR3 DNA reads as TGTGCCAGCAGTTACTCAAGGGGGCGTTTGAATGAGCAGTTCTTC.

This clonotype was seen more than once but under ten times. J is TRBJ1-5 and V is TRBV15, with no clear D. Germline V gene data show CDR1 as LNHNV and CDR2 as YYDKDF (reference sequence). V lost 4 bases and J lost 0, with 7 bases in between. The CDR3 totals 14 residues. The chain's CDR3 is CATSTGYSNQPQHF. In DNA, the CDR3 is TGTGCCACCAGCACGGGGTATAGCAATCAGCCCCAGCATTTT.

The chain employs TRBV5-1 and TRBJ1-4; 9 bases match TRBD1. V lost 4 bases, J lost 7 bases, and 5 bases stayed unmatched. The germline gives CDR1 SGHRS, CDR2 YFSETQ. The CDR3 spans 14 residues. This CDR3 is CASSRQQGAEKLFF. In DNA, the CDR3 is TGCGCCAGCAGCAGACAACAGGGGGCTGAAAAACTGTTTTTT.

This clonotype has just a few counts. J is TRBJ2-2 and V is TRBV20-1; D is possibly TRBD2 (5 bases). The CDR3 is 13 amino acids. Germline V gives CDR1 DFQATT, CDR2 SNEGSKA (reference sequence). V was trimmed by 3 bases and J by 4 bases, leaving 9 bases between them. DNA for the CDR3: TGCAGTGCTAGGGATGGGAGCACCGGGGAGCTGTTTTTT. This encodes CSARDGSTGELFF.

The V call is TRBV7-2, the J call TRBJ1-1; D is perhaps TRBD1 (5 bases). Germline CDR1 is SGHTA and CDR2 is FQGNSA. The CDR3 runs 14 residues. V shed 4 bases and J shed 6 bases, with 15 bases lying between them. The CDR3 sequence: CASSWVGGMAEAFF. As DNA, the CDR3 is TGTGCCAGCAGCTGGGTGGGGGGGATGGCTGAAGCTTTCTTT. Based on the CDR3 plus reference TRBV7-2 and TRBJ1-1, the full variable domain is GAGVSQSPSNKVTEKGKDVELRCDPISGHTALYWYRQSLGQGLEFLIYFQGNSAPDKSGLPSDRFSAERTGGSVSTLTIQRTQQEDSAVYLCASSWVGGMAEAFFGQGTRLTVV.

This chain joins TRBV7-2 and TRBJ1-2; D remains unclear. Per the germline V gene, CDR1 is SGHTA and CDR2 is FQGNSA. The V and J ends lost 2 bases and 2 bases respectively, with 12 bases between them. CDR3 length: 15 amino acids. The CDR3 reads CASSLNLPSNYGYTF. CDR3 nucleotides: TGTGCCAGCAGCTTAAACTTGCCCTCGAACTATGGCTACACCTTC.

This clonotype showed up just a few times. The chain recombines TRBV7-3 with TRBJ2-1, with 9 bases that match TRBD1. The length of the CDR3 is 15 residues. V trimming: 5 bases; J trimming: 8 bases; junction bases outside the gene matches: 10. Germline V gene data show CDR1 as SGHTA and CDR2 as FQGTGA. CDR3 region: CASSLQGAHFHEQFF. The CDR3 bases are TGTGCCAGCAGCCTACAGGGGGCGCACTTCCATGAGCAGTTCTTC.

The chain has TRBV7-2 and TRBJ1-1; D ambiguous. Germline CDR1 is SGHTA and CDR2 is FQGNSA. This CDR3 region has 16 residues. Trimming took 0 bases from V and 1 from J, leaving 12 bases between them. The CDR3 protein is CASSLAGGLENTEAFF. Written as DNA, the CDR3 is TGTGCCAGCAGCTTAGCTGGCGGGCTGGAGAACACTGAAGCTTTCTTT.

J is TRBJ1-2 and V is TRBV3-1; D is undetermined. This CDR3 is built from 14 residues. Germline CDR1 and CDR2: LGHDT and YNNKEL (reference sequence). The V end was cut by 4 bases, the J end by 0 bases, with 9 bases between. The DNA for the CDR3 is TGTGCCAGCAGCCGAAGACAACCTAACTATGGCTACACCTTC. Protein sequence: CASSRRQPNYGYTF.